Shown below are 3 T cell receptor beta chains from a single sample sequenced in a study of regulatory T cells in long-lasting Graves disease. Building of the TCR beta libraries involved iRepertoire HTBI primers and Arm-PCR of CDR3 regions. Via MiXCR, TCRdb re-called the multiplex PCR reads, giving one row per CDR3 protein. The sample comprises roughly 320,000 distinct CDR3 sequences, 16% of which are singletons, and 30% rests with the top ten. Time point meaning: newly diagnosed GD, antithyroid drugs for less than 3 months. Researchers made the TCR library from RNA that was extracted from PBMCs. These same data were also listed under a study on T cells in Graves' hyperthyroidism and ophthalmopathy.

Sequences were derived from peripheral blood mononuclear cells (PBMCs), sampled at new diagnosis, from a patient treated with antithyroid drugs. The source of these receptors is a man aged 35-49 years with Graves disease.

This clonotype turned up a few times. An end of the junction does not agree with germline; a read error may underlie this. The chain links TRBV5-1 to TRBJ2-4; no firm D call. There are 16 residues in the CDR3. From germline, CDR1 is SGHRS and CDR2 YFSETQ. The CDR3 reads CARSLVVPSGKNIQYF. The CDR3 nucleotides are TGCGCCAGGAGCTTGGTTGTCCCCTCCGGCAAAAACATTCAGTACTTC.

This clonotype was counted ten times or more. The chain combines TRBV5-1 with TRBJ2-1; TRBD1 matches at 9 bases. The CDR3 is 15 amino acids. J was trimmed by 6 bases and V by 1 base; bases with no gene match: 5. Germline V gives CDR1 SGHRS, CDR2 YFSETQ. CDR3 residues: CASSLLGDRVNEQFF. Written as DNA, the CDR3 is TGCGCCAGCAGCTTGTTGGGGGACAGGGTCAATGAGCAGTTCTTC.

This clonotype occurred a few times. This chain connects TRBV6-1 to TRBJ2-7; possibly TRBD2 for D (7 bases). V lost 11 bases to trimming and J lost 3 bases, with 20 bases between them. The CDR3 has 14 amino acids. Germline values: CDR1 MNHNS, CDR2 SASEGT. CDR3 coding DNA: TGTGCCTCCAAACGGCGGGGGCTATACTACGAGCAGTACTTC. Encoded protein: CASKRRGLYYEQYF.